This T cell receptor beta chain was sequenced for a study of blood T cell repertoires in COVID-19. Between the trimmed V and J ends, which lost 3 bases and 0 bases, there was a span of 7 bases. The CDR3 covers 14 residues. CDR1 and CDR2 from the germline V gene are SGHAT and FQNNGV. Assay: immunoSEQ multiplex PCR; the TCRdb copy retains only in-frame clones and omits some. The sample yields about 140,000 clones, about 90% seen once. All enrollees were about 18 to 89 years old and from 25 or so US areas. The receptor was isolated from a man aged 55 to 70 who had recovered from COVID-19. The V and J genes are TRBV11-2 and TRBJ2-3; no firm D call. Specimen: PBMCs or T cells enriched from blood (not recorded which). The CDR3 DNA sequence: TGTGCCAGCAGCTTTGTAGATAGCACAGATACGCAGTATTTT. Protein: CASSFVDSTDTQYF. Combining the CDR3 with reference TRBV11-2 and TRBJ2-3 gives the whole variable domain EAGVAQSPRYKIIEKRQSVAFWCNPISGHATLYWYQQILGQGPKLLIQFQNNGVVDDSQLPKDRFSAERLKGVDSTLKIQPAKLEDSAVYLCASSFVDSTDTQYFGPGTRLTVL.